This T cell receptor beta chain was recorded in a study of cytomegalovirus exposure and HLA in healthy donors. General study points: According to an earlier analysis, most TCR beta V segments yielded productive rearrangements about 87% or about 30% of the time. Some V segments (TRBV6-2 and TRBV6-3 among them) were excluded as indistinguishable. Later analysis reportedly placed an Asian-associated ancestry cluster below the roughly 680-donor mean in N-insertions.

Trimming stripped 10 bases from V and 3 bases from J, with 19 bases between. CDR1 and CDR2 from the germline V gene are MNHNY and SVGAGI (reference sequence). The CDR3 contains 14 residues. The PCR ran on 60 Vbeta and 13 Jbeta primers. The data were produced by immunoSEQ multiplex PCR, yet TCRdb's version contains in-frame clones alone and is incomplete. This repertoire shows some 190,000 clones, about 85% found once; its top ten account for 1.3% to 1.5%. Details on this clone: Its specificity is not known.

This clonotype originated in a girl between 10 and 17 years old in good health and CMV-seropositive. V usage is TRBV6-6 and J usage is TRBJ2-7; maybe TRBD2 (6 bases). Material: PBMCs. In DNA form, the CDR3 reads TGTGCCACCGCCCGGGACTTAACTCGCTACGAGCAGTACTTC. Residues: CATARDLTRYEQYF.